One sample yielded the 8 T cell receptor beta chains listed below, sequenced in a study of STAT3 mutations in large granular lymphocyte leukemia. Study-wide findings and caveats: Every T-cell large granular lymphocyte leukemia patient had at least one immunodominant TCR beta clonotype.

Their recognized antigens are unknown. Here immunoSEQ multiplex PCR was the method, and the copy in TCRdb shows in-frame clones only, minus some. In the table there are some 37,000 clones, nearly 90% of which are singletons. Source material: PBMCs. The source of these receptors is a human donor with T large granular lymphocyte leukemia. Some clones in this sample may be carry-over from other donors' samples.

This chain connects TRBV5-6 to TRBJ2-3; D is perhaps TRBD1 (5 bases). Germline V gives CDR1 SGHDT, CDR2 YYEEEE. Trimming left V 0 bases short and J 2 bases short, with 10 bases between. This CDR3 has 15 residues. The CDR3 here is CASSLDRISTDTQYF. In DNA form, the CDR3 reads TGTGCCAGCAGCTTGGACAGGATTTCCACAGATACGCAGTATTTT.

The CDR3 DNA follows: TGTGCCAGCAGCTTGTACGGTACCTACGAGCAGTACGTC. This codes for CASSLYGTYEQYV. The rearrangement uses TRBV5-6 and TRBJ2-7; D remains unclear. V lost 1 base and J 2 bases, leaving 7 bases between the germline ends. This CDR3 spans 13 amino acids. Germline CDR1 SGHDT, CDR2 YYEEEE.

The chain couples TRBV28 to TRBJ1-2; 9 bases map to TRBD1. After removal of 6 bases from V and 4 bases from J, the junction contained 6 bases not matched to a gene. CDR1 is MDHEN, CDR2 SYDVKM, per germline. The CDR3 is made up of 14 amino acids. CDR3 amino acids: CASRSGQGSYGYTF. The CDR3 nucleotides are TGTGCCAGCAGGTCAGGACAGGGGAGCTATGGCTACACCTTC.

This CDR3 is CASSQGQMNTEAFF. DNA of the CDR3: TGCGCCAGCAGCCAGGGACAGATGAACACTGAAGCTTTCTTT. The chain recombines TRBV4-1 with TRBJ1-1; 7 nucleotides line up with TRBD1. With 3 bases clipped from V and 0 bases from J, the junction kept 1 base outside the gene matches. Germline loops: CDR1 MGHRA, CDR2 YSYEKL. The CDR3 totals 14 residues.

The rearrangement uses TRBV28 and TRBJ1-2; 7 bases are a match to TRBD1. CDR3 length: 16 residues. With V trimmed by 6 bases and J by 7 bases, 17 bases remained unmatched. Germline V CDR1 and CDR2: MDHEN, SYDVKM. The DNA for the CDR3 is TGTGCCAGCAGCTCTCGCCTGTTACAGGGGCTTCGTGGCTACACCTTC. Translating gives CASSSRLLQGLRGYTF.

In this sample, this clone turned up once. V gene TRBV28 combines with J gene TRBJ2-5; tentatively, D is TRBD1 (6 bases). The V end was cut by 2 bases, the J end by 5 bases, with 9 bases between. Germline CDR1 is MDHEN and CDR2 is SYDVKM. The CDR3 length is 13 residues. The DNA of the CDR3 is TGTGCCAGCAGTTTAACAGGGATCGAGACCCAGTACTTC. Translating gives CASSLTGIETQYF.

The rearrangement links TRBV5-1 to TRBJ1-6; D is perhaps TRBD1 (6 bases). Germline lookup yields CDR1 SGHRS and CDR2 YFSETQ. CDR3 length: 16 residues. V was cut by 0 bases and J by 6 bases, with 13 bases left in between. CDR3 in amino acids: CASSLGTGGFNSPLHF. The DNA for the CDR3 is TGCGCCAGCAGCTTGGGGACTGGGGGCTTTAATTCACCCCTCCACTTT.

The chain couples TRBV19 to TRBJ2-1; 7 positions agree with TRBD1. This CDR3 region has 13 residues. Germline assignment: CDR1 LNHDA and CDR2 SQIVND (reference sequence). After removal of 9 bases from V and 7 bases from J, the junction contained 9 bases not matched to a gene. CDR3 sequence reads: CASRDSGRNEQFF. The CDR3 nucleotides read TGTGCCAGCCGGGACAGTGGAAGGAATGAGCAGTTCTTC.